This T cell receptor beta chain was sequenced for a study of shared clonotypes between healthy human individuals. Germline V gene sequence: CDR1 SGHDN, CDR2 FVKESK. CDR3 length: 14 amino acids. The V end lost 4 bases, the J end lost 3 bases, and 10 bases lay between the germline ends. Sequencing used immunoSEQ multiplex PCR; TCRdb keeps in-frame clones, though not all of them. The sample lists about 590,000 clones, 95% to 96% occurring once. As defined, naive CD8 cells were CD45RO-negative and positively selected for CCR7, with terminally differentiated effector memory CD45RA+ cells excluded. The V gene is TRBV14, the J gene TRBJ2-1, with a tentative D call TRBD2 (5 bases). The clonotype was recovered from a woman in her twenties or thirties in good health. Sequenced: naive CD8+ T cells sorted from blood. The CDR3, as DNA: TGTGCCAGCAGCCGTGGTCGGGGCTACAATGAGCAGTTCTTC. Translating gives CASSRGRGYNEQFF.